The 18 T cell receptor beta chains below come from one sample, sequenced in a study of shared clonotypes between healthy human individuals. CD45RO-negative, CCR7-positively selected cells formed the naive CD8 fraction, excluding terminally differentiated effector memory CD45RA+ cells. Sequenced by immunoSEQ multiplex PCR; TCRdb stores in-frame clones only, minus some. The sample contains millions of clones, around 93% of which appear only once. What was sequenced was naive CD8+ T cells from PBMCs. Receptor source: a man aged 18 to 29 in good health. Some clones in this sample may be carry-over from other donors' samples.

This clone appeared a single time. In DNA form, the CDR3 reads TGTGCCAGCACCCCCCGGCTAGGCAGCAATCAGCCCCAGCATTTT. This sequence encodes CASTPRLGSNQPQHF. The chain employs TRBV6-5 and TRBJ1-5; the D is unclear. Germline V gene lookup returns CDR1 MNHEY and CDR2 SVGAGI. V lost 7 bases to trimming and J lost 1 base, with 14 bases between them. The CDR3 runs 15 residues.

In DNA form, the CDR3 reads TGTGCCGTCACGGACTCCATAACATACTACGAGCAGTACTTC. Amino acid sequence: CAVTDSITYYEQYF. The chain couples TRBV7-2 to TRBJ2-7; D may be TRBD2 (5 bases). V was clipped by 11 bases and J by 3 bases, with 20 bases between them. The germline V gene encodes CDR1 SGHTA and CDR2 FQGNSA. This CDR3 is 14 amino acids long.

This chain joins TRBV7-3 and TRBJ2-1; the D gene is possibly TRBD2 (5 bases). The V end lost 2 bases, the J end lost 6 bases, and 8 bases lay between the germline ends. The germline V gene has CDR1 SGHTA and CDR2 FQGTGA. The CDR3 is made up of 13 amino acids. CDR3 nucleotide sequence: TGTGCCAGCAGCTTAGGTGGGAGCAATGAGCAGTTCTTC. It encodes CASSLGGSNEQFF.

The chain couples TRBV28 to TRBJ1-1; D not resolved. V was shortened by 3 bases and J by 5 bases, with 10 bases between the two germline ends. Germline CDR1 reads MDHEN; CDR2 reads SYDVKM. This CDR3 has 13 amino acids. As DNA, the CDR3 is TGTGCCAGCAGTTTGTTGTCTTGGACTGAAGCTTTCTTT. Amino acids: CASSLLSWTEAFF. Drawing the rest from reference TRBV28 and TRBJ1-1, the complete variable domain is DVKVTQSSRYLVKRTGEKVFLECVQDMDHENMFWYRQDPGLGLRLIYFSYDVKMKEKGDIPEGYSVSREKKERFSLILESASTNQTSMYLCASSLLSWTEAFFGQGTRLTVV.

For the CDR3, the DNA is TGTGCCAGCAGCGGAAAGACAGGACGGAGCACAGATACGCAGTATTTT. Residues: CASSGKTGRSTDTQYF. This chain uses TRBV7-9 with TRBJ2-3, with D perhaps matching TRBD1 (6 bases). The CDR3 contains 16 residues. CDR1 is SEHNR and CDR2 is FQNEAQ in the germline V gene (reference sequence). V was trimmed by 5 bases and J by 0 bases, leaving 15 bases between them.

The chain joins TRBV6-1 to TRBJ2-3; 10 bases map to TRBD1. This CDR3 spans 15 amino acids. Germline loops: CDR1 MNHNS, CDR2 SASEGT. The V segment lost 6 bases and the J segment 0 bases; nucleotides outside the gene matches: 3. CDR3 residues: CASSLTGGSTDTQYF. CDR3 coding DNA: TGTGCCAGCAGCCTGACAGGGGGCAGCACAGATACGCAGTATTTT.

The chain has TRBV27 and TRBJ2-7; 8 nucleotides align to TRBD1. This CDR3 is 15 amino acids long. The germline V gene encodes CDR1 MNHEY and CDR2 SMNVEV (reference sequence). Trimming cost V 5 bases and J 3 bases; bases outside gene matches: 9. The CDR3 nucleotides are TGTGCCAGCAGTGGACTTGGGACAGGCGGCTACGAGCAGTACTTC. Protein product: CASSGLGTGGYEQYF.

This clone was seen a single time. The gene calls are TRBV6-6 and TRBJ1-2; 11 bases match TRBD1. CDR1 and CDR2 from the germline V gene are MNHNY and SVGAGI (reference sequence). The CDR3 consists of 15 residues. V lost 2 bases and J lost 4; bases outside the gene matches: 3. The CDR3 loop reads CASSYSGTGGYGYTF. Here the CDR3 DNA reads TGTGCCAGCAGTTACAGCGGGACAGGGGGCTATGGCTACACCTTC.

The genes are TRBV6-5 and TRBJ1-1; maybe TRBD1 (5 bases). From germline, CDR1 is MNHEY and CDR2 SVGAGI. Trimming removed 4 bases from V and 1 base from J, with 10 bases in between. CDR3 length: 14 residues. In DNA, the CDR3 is TGTGCCAGCAGTTCGGGGGGACCGAACACTGAAGCTTTCTTT. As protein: CASSSGGPNTEAFF.

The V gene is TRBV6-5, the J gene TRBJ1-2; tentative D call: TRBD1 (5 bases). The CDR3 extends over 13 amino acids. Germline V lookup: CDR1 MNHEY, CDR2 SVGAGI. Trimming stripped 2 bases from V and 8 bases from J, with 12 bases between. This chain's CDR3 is CASSYTGPPGYTF. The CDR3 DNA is TGTGCCAGCAGTTACACGGGACCTCCGGGCTACACCTTC.

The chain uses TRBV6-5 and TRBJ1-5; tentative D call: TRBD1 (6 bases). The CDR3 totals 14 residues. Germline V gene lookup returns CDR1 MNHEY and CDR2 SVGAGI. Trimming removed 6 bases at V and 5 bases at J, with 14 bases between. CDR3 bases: TGTGCCAGCAGCCTACGAGGGGGTGATCAGCCCCAGCATTTT. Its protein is CASSLRGGDQPQHF.

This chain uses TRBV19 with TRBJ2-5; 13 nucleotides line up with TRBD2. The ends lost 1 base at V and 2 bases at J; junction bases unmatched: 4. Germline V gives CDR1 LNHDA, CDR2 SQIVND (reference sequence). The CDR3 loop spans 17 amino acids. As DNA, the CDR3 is TGTGCCAGTAGTATAGGGGGACTAGCGGGACCTCAAGAGACCCAGTACTTC. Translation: CASSIGGLAGPQETQYF.

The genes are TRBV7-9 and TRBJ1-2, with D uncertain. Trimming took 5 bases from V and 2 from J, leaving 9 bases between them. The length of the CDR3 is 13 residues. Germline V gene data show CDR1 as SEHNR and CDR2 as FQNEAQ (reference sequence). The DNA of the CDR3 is TGTGCCAGCAGCCAGACCGGGAACTATGGCTACACCTTC. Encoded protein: CASSQTGNYGYTF.

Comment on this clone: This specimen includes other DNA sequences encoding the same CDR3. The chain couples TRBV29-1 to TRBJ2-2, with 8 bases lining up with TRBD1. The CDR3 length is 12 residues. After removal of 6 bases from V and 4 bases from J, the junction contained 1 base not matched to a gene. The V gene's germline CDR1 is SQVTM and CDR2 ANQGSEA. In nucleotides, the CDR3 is TGCAGCGTCACAGGGGGCACCGGGGAGCTGTTTTTT. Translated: CSVTGGTGELFF.

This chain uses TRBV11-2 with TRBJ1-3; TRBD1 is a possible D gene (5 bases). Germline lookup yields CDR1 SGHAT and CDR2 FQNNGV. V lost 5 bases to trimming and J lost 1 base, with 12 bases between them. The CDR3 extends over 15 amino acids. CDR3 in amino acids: CASSQEPGSGNTIYF. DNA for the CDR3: TGTGCCAGCAGCCAAGAGCCAGGGTCTGGAAACACCATATATTTT.

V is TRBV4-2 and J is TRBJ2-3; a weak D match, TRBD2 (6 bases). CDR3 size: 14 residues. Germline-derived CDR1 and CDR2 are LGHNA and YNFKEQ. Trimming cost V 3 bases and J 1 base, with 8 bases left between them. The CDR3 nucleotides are TGTGCCAGCAGCCAGGGGGAGGGCACAGATACGCAGTATTTT. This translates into CASSQGEGTDTQYF.

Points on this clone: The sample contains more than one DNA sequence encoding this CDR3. CDR3 nucleotides: TGTGCCAGCAGCCTTGGGGGCAATGAGCAGTTCTTC. Amino acid sequence: CASSLGGNEQFF. The J gene is TRBJ2-1, the V gene TRBV14, with D possibly being TRBD1 or TRBD2 (5 bases each). The CDR3 contains 12 residues. Germline assignment: CDR1 SGHDN and CDR2 FVKESK. The germline V and J ends were trimmed by 4 bases and 6 bases, with 7 bases remaining between them. The whole variable domain, filled in from reference TRBV14 and TRBJ2-1, reads EAGVTQFPSHSVIEKGQTVTLRCDPISGHDNLYWYRRVMGKEIKFLLHFVKESKQDESGMPNNRFLAERTGGTYSTLKVQPAELEDSGVYFCASSLGGNEQFFGPGTRLTVL.

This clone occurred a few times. The CDR3 DNA reads as TGTGCCAGCAGCCTATTTTCATCCCCAGTTGGCTATGGCTACACCTTC. Protein sequence: CASSLFSSPVGYGYTF. The V call is TRBV9, the J call TRBJ1-2; the D is unclear. Trimming shortened V by 4 bases and J by 4 bases, and 20 bases separated the two germline ends. CDR3 length: 16 residues. The germline gives CDR1 SGDLS, CDR2 YYNGEE.